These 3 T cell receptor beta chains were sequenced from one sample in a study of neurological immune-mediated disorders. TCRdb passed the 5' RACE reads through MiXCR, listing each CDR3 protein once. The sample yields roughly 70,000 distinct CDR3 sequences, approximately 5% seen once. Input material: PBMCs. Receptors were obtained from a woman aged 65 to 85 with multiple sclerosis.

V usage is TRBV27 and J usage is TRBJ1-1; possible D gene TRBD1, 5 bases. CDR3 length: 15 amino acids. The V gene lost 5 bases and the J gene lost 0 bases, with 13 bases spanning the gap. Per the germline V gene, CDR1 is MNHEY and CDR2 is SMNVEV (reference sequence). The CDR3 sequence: CASSPRTSMNTEAFF. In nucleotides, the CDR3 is TGTGCCAGCAGTCCAAGGACATCCATGAACACTGAAGCTTTCTTT.

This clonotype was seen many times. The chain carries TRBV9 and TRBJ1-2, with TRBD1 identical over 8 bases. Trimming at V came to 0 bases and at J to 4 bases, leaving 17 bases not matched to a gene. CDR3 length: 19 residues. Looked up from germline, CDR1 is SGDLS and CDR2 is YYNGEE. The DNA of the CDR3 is TGTGCCAGCAGCGTAGCTACGGGTGAGGACAGGGTGTTTTCCTATGGCTACACCTTC. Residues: CASSVATGEDRVFSYGYTF.

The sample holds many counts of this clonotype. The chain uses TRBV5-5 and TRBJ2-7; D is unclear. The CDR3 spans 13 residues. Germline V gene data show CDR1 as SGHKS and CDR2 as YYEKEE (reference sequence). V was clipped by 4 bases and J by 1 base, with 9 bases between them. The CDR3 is CASSKTSSYEQYF. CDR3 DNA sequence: TGTGCCAGCAGCAAGACAAGTTCCTACGAGCAGTACTTC. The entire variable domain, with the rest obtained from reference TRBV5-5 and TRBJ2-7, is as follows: DAGVTQSPTHLIKTRGQQVTLRCSPISGHKSVSWYQQVLGQGPQFIFQYYEKEERGRGNFPDRFSARQFPNYSSELNVNALLLGDSALYLCASSKTSSYEQYFGPGTRLTVT.